A single sample gave rise to the 28 T cell receptor beta chains below, sequenced in a study of blood T cell repertoires in COVID-19. The repertoire was sequenced with immunoSEQ multiplex PCR; TCRdb's copy has only in-frame clones and lacks some. The sample includes about 160,000 clones, 70% to 90% of them seen just once. Material: PBMCs or T cells enriched from blood (not recorded which). These receptor sequences come from a woman between 50 and 59 years old who had recovered from COVID-19.

This rearrangement joins TRBV19 to TRBJ2-1, with unresolved D. CDR1 and CDR2 from the germline V gene are LNHDA and SQIVND (reference sequence). V was shortened by 7 bases and J by 3 bases, with 7 bases between the two germline ends. The CDR3 sequence is 12 residues long. CDR3 residues: CASNSDYNEQFF. CDR3 nucleotide sequence: TGTGCCAGTAACAGTGACTACAATGAGCAGTTCTTC.

The chain joins TRBV14 to TRBJ1-3, with 8 bases that match TRBD1. Per the germline V gene, CDR1 is SGHDN and CDR2 is FVKESK. The V and J ends lost 6 bases and 2 bases, in that order; junction bases with no gene match: 3. This CDR3 is built from 14 residues. Here the CDR3 DNA reads TGTGCCAGCAGACCAGGGGGCGCTGGAAACACCATATATTTT. Translated: CASRPGGAGNTIYF.

The chain carries TRBV7-3 and TRBJ1-1; TRBD1 is a possible D gene (6 bases). Between the trimmed V and J ends, which lost 5 bases and 5 bases, there was a span of 15 bases. The CDR3 is made up of 14 amino acids. Germline loops: CDR1 SGHTA, CDR2 FQGTGA. Written as DNA, the CDR3 is TGTGCCAGCAGCCCAAGAACAGGGTTTACTGAAGCTTTCTTT. As protein: CASSPRTGFTEAFF.

This chain joins TRBV7-2 and TRBJ1-1, with 8 bases lining up with TRBD1. V trimming: 5 bases; J trimming: 3 bases; junction bases outside the gene matches: 11. The germline gives CDR1 SGHTA, CDR2 FQGNSA. The CDR3 runs 16 residues. The CDR3 DNA sequence: TGTGCCAGCAGCCCCGGTCTGCCAGGGGGCGACACTGAAGCTTTCTTT. Protein product: CASSPGLPGGDTEAFF.

This clone was recorded a few times. The rearrangement joins TRBV7-9 to TRBJ1-1; D gene unclear. This CDR3 is 13 amino acids long. In germline, CDR1 is SEHNR, CDR2 FQNEAQ (reference sequence). The V end lost 3 bases, the J end lost 3 bases, and 8 bases lay between the germline ends. CDR3 coding DNA: TGTGCCAGCAGCTTGTTGGACTACACTGAAGCTTTCTTT. This translates into CASSLLDYTEAFF.

The chain couples TRBV10-2 to TRBJ1-2; the D gene is possibly TRBD1 (6 bases). The CDR3 runs to 12 residues. The ends were cut back, 3 bases at V and 4 bases at J, with 6 bases in the middle. Germline CDR1 is WSHSY and CDR2 is SAAADI. The CDR3 loop is CASSDRGYGYTF. CDR3 in DNA: TGCGCCAGCAGTGACAGGGGCTATGGCTACACCTTC.

The chain employs TRBV19 and TRBJ1-6; D not resolved. Trimming pared 2 bases from V and 12 bases from J, leaving 17 bases between. The germline V gene has CDR1 LNHDA and CDR2 SQIVND (reference sequence). The CDR3 is made up of 15 amino acids. The CDR3 sequence is CASSILVTESGPLHF. Here the CDR3 DNA reads TGTGCCAGTAGTATACTGGTAACAGAGAGTGGACCCCTCCACTTT.

V gene TRBV27 combines with J gene TRBJ1-4; TRBD1 matches at 7 bases. This CDR3 contains 14 residues. CDR1 and CDR2 (germline): MNHEY, SMNVEV (reference sequence). V was pared by 3 bases and J by 4 bases, with 2 bases of the junction left unmatched. CDR3 DNA sequence: TGTGCCAGCAGTTTGGGACAGTTTAATGAAAAACTGTTTTTT. Protein sequence: CASSLGQFNEKLFF.

The chain joins TRBV3-1 (or the pseudogene TRBV3-2) to TRBJ1-3, with 7 bases matching TRBD1. The V segment lost 5 bases and the J segment 3 bases; nucleotides outside the gene matches: 10. The CDR3 totals 16 residues. Germline CDR1 and CDR2: LGHDT and YNNKEL (reference sequence). In DNA form, the CDR3 reads TGTGCCAGCAGCAGGAATACAGGGGCCGGTGGAAACACCATATATTTT. As protein: CASSRNTGAGGNTIYF.

The chain combines TRBV30 with TRBJ1-1; TRBD1 agrees at 8 bases. In germline, CDR1 is GTSNPN, CDR2 SVGIG (reference sequence). This CDR3 has 12 residues. The J segment lost 2 bases and the V segment lost 5 bases, leaving 1 base of the junction unmatched. CDR3 in amino acids: CAWGTGNTEAFF. The CDR3 nucleotides read TGTGCCTGGGGGACAGGCAACACTGAAGCTTTCTTT.

The chain employs TRBV2 and TRBJ1-1, with D maybe TRBD1 (6 bases). Per germline, CDR1 SNHLY and CDR2 FYNNEI. V was pared by 6 bases and J by 1 base, with 9 bases between. The length of the CDR3 is 13 residues. CDR3 in DNA: TGTGCCAGCAGATCACAGGGGAACACTGAAGCTTTCTTT. Translated: CASRSQGNTEAFF.

This sequence joins TRBV7-3 and TRBJ1-1; 10 bases are a match to TRBD1. Germline CDR1 is SGHTA and CDR2 is FQGTGA. J lost 0 bases, V lost 8 bases, and 3 bases had no gene match. The CDR3 totals 14 residues. CDR3 bases: TGTGCCAGCTCCGGGACAGGGGTGAACACTGAAGCTTTCTTT. Translated, it gives CASSGTGVNTEAFF.

CDR3 in DNA: TGTGCCAGCAGCCAAGTCACGGCTGGAAACACCATATATTTT. It is translated as CASSQVTAGNTIYF. The chain recombines TRBV3-1 (or the pseudogene TRBV3-2) with TRBJ1-3; D is uncertain. The V and J ends lost 1 base and 2 bases respectively, with 6 bases between them. This CDR3 is 14 amino acids long. CDR1 and CDR2 from the germline V gene are LGHDT and YNNKEL (reference sequence).

V is TRBV9 and J is TRBJ2-1, with TRBD2 identical over 8 bases. With 3 bases clipped from V and 4 bases from J, the junction kept 3 bases outside the gene matches. The germline V gene has CDR1 SGDLS and CDR2 YYNGEE. The CDR3 extends over 14 amino acids. DNA for the CDR3: TGTGCCAGCAGCGGCGGCGGGGGGTACAATGAGCAGTTCTTC. Translation gives CASSGGGGYNEQFF.

The chain has TRBV29-1 and TRBJ1-1, with a tentative D call TRBD1 (6 bases). Germline-derived CDR1 and CDR2 are SQVTM and ANQGSEA. Trimming removed 4 bases at V and 0 bases at J, with 21 bases between. CDR3 length: 17 residues. As DNA, the CDR3 is TGCAGCGTTGCCGGGGGGCGCGGAGGCTACATGAACACTGAAGCTTTCTTT. Encoded protein: CSVAGGRGGYMNTEAFF.

The J gene is TRBJ1-2, the V gene TRBV11-2; unclear D gene. Trimming took off 0 bases at V and 10 bases at J, with 15 bases between the two ends. From germline, CDR1 is SGHAT and CDR2 FQNNGV. The CDR3 runs 14 residues. The CDR3 here is CASSLEGGRVNYTF. CDR3 bases: TGTGCCAGCAGCTTAGAGGGAGGGAGGGTGAACTACACCTTC.

This clone appeared a single time. The rearrangement joins TRBV13 to TRBJ1-2; weak D call: TRBD1 (6 bases). Per germline, CDR1 PRHDT and CDR2 FYEKMQ (reference sequence). The V end lost 6 bases, the J end lost 4 bases, and 18 bases lay between the germline ends. This CDR3 is built from 15 residues. CDR3 coding DNA: TGTGCCAGCAGACCCCCCGGACAGCCGTCCTATGGCTACACCTTC. Translation: CASRPPGQPSYGYTF.

This rearrangement joins TRBV19 to TRBJ1-2; the D gene is possibly TRBD1 (5 bases). The CDR3 is 11 residues long. CDR1 is LNHDA, CDR2 SQIVND, per germline (reference sequence). Trimming pared 11 bases from V and 5 bases from J, leaving 12 bases between. The DNA of the CDR3 is TGTGCCGTAATGGGGGGTTATGGCTACACCTTC. Residues: CAVMGGYGYTF.

This rearrangement joins TRBV7-3 to TRBJ2-3, with D tentatively TRBD2 (6 bases). Germline lookup yields CDR1 SGHTA and CDR2 FQGTGA. V gave up 2 bases and J gave up 2 bases, with 11 bases separating them. The CDR3 has 15 amino acids. For the CDR3, the DNA is TGTGCCAGCAGCTTAGGAGGGGCTAACACAGATACGCAGTATTTT. Amino acids: CASSLGGANTDTQYF.

The chain couples TRBV30 to TRBJ2-1; 7 nucleotides align to TRBD1. After removal of 2 bases from V and 13 bases from J, the junction contained 11 bases not matched to a gene. The CDR3 length is 13 residues. CDR1 GTSNPN and CDR2 SVGIG come from the germline V gene (reference sequence). DNA of the CDR3: TGTGCCTGGAGTTTCTTGCCCCGGGACAGCCAGTTCTTC. This encodes CAWSFLPRDSQFF.

The V and J genes are TRBV5-6 and TRBJ1-2, with D possibly TRBD1 on 6 matching bases. CDR1 is SGHDT, CDR2 YYEEEE, per germline. V was shortened by 5 bases and J by 6 bases, with 20 bases between the two germline ends. The CDR3 is made up of 15 amino acids. The CDR3 DNA sequence: TGTGCCAGCAGTCCTCCTGACAGGCCCGGGCATGGCTACACCTTC. This translates into CASSPPDRPGHGYTF.

The J gene is TRBJ1-1, the V gene TRBV7-2, with 7 nucleotides matching TRBD1. This CDR3 is 16 amino acids long. Germline trimming cut 5 bases from V and 2 bases from J; bases unmatched to any gene: 11. Germline V gene sequence: CDR1 SGHTA, CDR2 FQGNSA. The CDR3 reads CASSETGALRNTEAFF. The CDR3 DNA sequence: TGTGCCAGCAGCGAAACAGGGGCTTTGAGAAACACTGAAGCTTTCTTT.

A single count supports this clone. The genes are TRBV7-2 and TRBJ2-7; 10 bases match TRBD2. Looked up from germline, CDR1 is SGHTA and CDR2 is FQGNSA. The CDR3 runs 16 residues. V shed 1 base and J 2 bases; nucleotides not matched to a gene: 5. CDR3: CASSLDSGGKPYEQYF. The CDR3 DNA reads TGTGCCAGCAGCTTAGATAGCGGGGGGAAACCCTACGAGCAGTACTTC.

This clone was detected once. The chain links TRBV9 to TRBJ2-5, with 8 bases matching TRBD1. Germline CDR1 and CDR2: SGDLS and YYNGEE. This CDR3 region has 14 residues. Trimming took 0 bases from V and 5 from J; bases not matched to a gene: 3. The CDR3 nucleotides read TGTGCCAGCAGCGTAGAGGACAGGGCGGAGACCCAGTACTTC. It translates to CASSVEDRAETQYF.

Remarks on this clone: The junction does not match germline at one end; this may be a read error. V is TRBV14 and J is TRBJ1-1; 8 positions match TRBD1. CDR1 SGHDN and CDR2 FVKESK come from the germline V gene. The CDR3 has 15 residues. CDR3 in amino acids: CTSSQLTGVNTEAFF. CDR3 sequence (DNA): TGTACCAGCAGCCAACTGACAGGGGTGAACACTGAAGCTTTCTTT.

The count of this clone is one. The rearrangement links TRBV6-5 to TRBJ2-7, with D possibly TRBD1 on 6 matching bases. V was clipped by 0 bases and J by 1 base, with 7 bases between them. CDR1 MNHEY and CDR2 SVGAGI come from the germline V gene. The CDR3 is made up of 14 amino acids. The CDR3 region is CASSYSRGSYEQYF. CDR3 DNA: TGTGCCAGCAGTTACTCCAGGGGATCCTACGAGCAGTACTTC.

V gene TRBV7-2 combines with J gene TRBJ2-3; TRBD2 matches at 15 bases. Germline-derived CDR1 and CDR2 are SGHTA and FQGNSA. The CDR3 consists of 18 residues. Trimming removed 5 bases from V and 2 bases from J; junction bases left unmatched: 8. CDR3 sequence: CASSPGLAGGFNTDTQYF. DNA for the CDR3: TGTGCCAGCAGCCCTGGACTAGCGGGGGGGTTTAACACAGATACGCAGTATTTT.

V is TRBV7-2 and J is TRBJ2-3, with D possibly TRBD1 on 6 matching bases. V was shortened by 5 bases and J by 1 base, with 16 bases between the two germline ends. This CDR3 spans 16 amino acids. Germline values: CDR1 SGHTA, CDR2 FQGNSA. For the CDR3, the DNA is TGTGCCAGCAGCCCCCAAGGCAGGGGCGGCACAGATACGCAGTATTTT. Its protein product is CASSPQGRGGTDTQYF.